Listed below are T cell receptor beta chains from one sample, sequenced in a study of blood T cell repertoires in COVID-19. Some clones are missing from TCRdb's copy, which holds only in-frame ones; the method was immunoSEQ multiplex PCR. The repertoire includes about 300,000 clones, about 90% of them detected once, and roughly 2.9% sits in the top ten. The source material was PBMCs or T cells enriched from blood (not recorded which). Receptor source: a woman between 45 and 65 years old who had been exposed to COVID-19. Each CDR3 is given with its conserved first and last residue. D genes are given only for firm matches. Some rows have no size entry. The others give once, few or many, or a class for an expanded clone.

d_gene	abundance	j_gene	v_gene	CDR3nt	CDR3aa
TRBD2	-	TRBJ2-2	TRBV3-1/TRBV3-2	TGTGCCAGCAGCCAACCTACTAGCGGGGGGTCCGGGGAGCTGTTTTTT	CASSQPTSGGSGELFF
TRBD1	-	TRBJ1-1	TRBV3-1/TRBV3-2	TGTGCCAGCAGCCAAGCCGGGACAGGGCTTCCTGAACCTTTCTTT	CASSQAGTGLPEPFF
TRBD1	-	TRBJ1-5	TRBV14	TGTGCCAGCAGCGCCCGTTTGGACAGGGGATTTAGCAATCAGCCCCAGCATTTT	CASSARLDRGFSNQPQHF
TRBD1	-	TRBJ1-3	TRBV4-1	TGCGCCAGCAGCCCACAGGGGGCTGGAAACACCATATATTTT	CASSPQGAGNTIYF
TRBD1	-	TRBJ1-1	TRBV19	TGTGCCAGTAAGGGGACAGCCGGGGGAGCTTTCTTT	CASKGTAGGAFF
TRBD1	once	TRBJ1-2	TRBV2	TGTGCCAGCAGTGGACAGGGGAACTATGGCTACACCTTC	CASSGQGNYGYTF
-	once	TRBJ1-5	TRBV2	TGTGCCAGCAGGGTGGAGTCCAATCAGCCCCAGCATTTT	CASRVESNQPQHF
-	-	TRBJ1-6	TRBV30	TGTGCCTGGAGTGTAGATCTGAGCTCCTATAATTCACCCCTCCACTTT	CAWSVDLSSYNSPLHF
-	-	TRBJ1-4	TRBV5-4	TGTGCCAGCAGCTTTAAGGCGGGGGGAGCTAATGAAAAACTGTTTTTT	CASSFKAGGANEKLFF
-	few	TRBJ2-5	TRBV28	TGTGCCAGCAGTTTGTCAGGGGCTGGGGAGACCCAGTACTTC	CASSLSGAGETQYF
TRBD2	-	TRBJ2-1	TRBV4-1	TGCGCCAGCAGCCAACAAGGCGGGGGGGCCTACAATGAGCAGTTCTTC	CASSQQGGGAYNEQFF
TRBD2	-	TRBJ2-1	TRBV27	TGTGCCAGCAGTTCCTTCTTAGCGGGGGGGCGCTACAATGAGCAGTTCTTC	CASSSFLAGGRYNEQFF
-	-	TRBJ2-2	TRBV27	TGTGCCAGCAATTCGGAAGGGGGGGTCACCGGGGAGCTGTTTTTT	CASNSEGGVTGELFF
-	-	TRBJ1-4	TRBV2	TGTGCCAGCATTCGAGACACGTCTAATGAAAAACTGTTTTTT	CASIRDTSNEKLFF
-	-	TRBJ1-6	TRBV28	TGTGCCAGCAGCCCCGGGGTACACGCACCCCTCCACTTT	CASSPGVHAPLHF
-	-	TRBJ2-7	TRBV27	TGTGCCAGCAGTCCACGGGACTCTCCCTACGAGCAGTACTTC	CASSPRDSPYEQYF
-	-	TRBJ1-1	TRBV7-2	TGTGCCAGCAGCTTAGGTCCCAGAACAACCACTGAAGCTTTCTTT	CASSLGPRTTTEAFF
-	-	TRBJ2-6	TRBV25-1	TGTGCCAGCAGTGGAAGGAGGGTAGGTGGGGCCAACGTCCTGACTTTC	CASSGRRVGGANVLTF
-	-	TRBJ1-4	TRBV4-1	TGCGCCAGCAGCGGAGGGAGCCCCTACGGGGAAAAACTGTTTTTT	CASSGGSPYGEKLFF
-	-	TRBJ1-6	TRBV28	TGTGCCAGCAGTTTCCCGCCAGGGCGTAATTCACCCCTCCACTTT	CASSFPPGRNSPLHF
TRBD1	-	TRBJ2-7	TRBV10-3	TGTGCCATCAGTGAGACAGGGGTATACGAGCAGTACTTC	CAISETGVYEQYF
-	-	TRBJ1-6	TRBV4-2	TGTGCCAGCAGCCAAGGCCTGACAACACCCCTCCACTTT	CASSQGLTTPLHF
TRBD2	few	TRBJ2-7	TRBV27	TGTGCCAGCAGTTTATGGGCGACTGGCGGGGGAGAAAAGGCCTACGAGCAGTACTTC	CASSLWATGGGEKAYEQYF
-	-	TRBJ1-6	TRBV7-2	TGTGCCAGCAGCCCCACCCGACGGGGGTGGCCACCCCTCCACTTT	CASSPTRRGWPPLHF
-	-	TRBJ1-1	TRBV28	TGTGCCAGCAGGCCCGGGACTAGGAACACTGAAGCTTTCTTT	CASRPGTRNTEAFF
-	-	TRBJ1-3	TRBV19	TGTGCCAGTAGGGCCAACTCTGGAAACACCATATATTTT	CASRANSGNTIYF
TRBD2	-	TRBJ2-7	TRBV28	TGTGCCAGCAGTGTCAATCTAGCGGGGGGGCCTTCCGAGCAGTACTTC	CASSVNLAGGPSEQYF
TRBD2	-	TRBJ2-5	TRBV11-1	TGTGCCAGCAGCTTAGCTAGCGGGGTCTCCGGAGAGACCCAGTACTTC	CASSLASGVSGETQYF
-	-	TRBJ1-5	TRBV30	TGTGCCTGGAGTGCGGGACTATCTCAGCCCCAGCATTTT	CAWSAGLSQPQHF
TRBD1	-	TRBJ1-1	TRBV2	TGTGCCAGCAGTCTCGGGACAGGGGGCGCAGGAAGAGCTTTCTTT	CASSLGTGGAGRAFF
-	-	TRBJ1-5	TRBV28	TGTGCCAGCAGATACGACAGAAGCAATCAGCCCCAGCATTTT	CASRYDRSNQPQHF
TRBD1	-	TRBJ1-2	TRBV28	TGTGCCAGCAGTTTGGAGACAGGGGCCTATGGCTACACCTTC	CASSLETGAYGYTF
-	-	TRBJ1-1	TRBV28	TGTGCCAGCATGTCAGTGACTGAAGCTTTCTTT	CASMSVTEAFF
TRBD2	once	TRBJ2-4	TRBV28	TGTGCCAGCAACACTGGCGGACTAGTTCACAGCAAAAACATTCAGTACTTC	CASNTGGLVHSKNIQYF
TRBD1	-	TRBJ1-5	TRBV18	TGTGCCAGCTCAACCGGGACAGGGTATCAGCCCCAGCATTTT	CASSTGTGYQPQHF
-	-	TRBJ1-5	TRBV7-9	TGTGCCAGCAGCTCCGGACAGTATAGCAATCAGCCCCAGCATTTT	CASSSGQYSNQPQHF
TRBD1	-	TRBJ1-4	TRBV7-9	TGTGCCAGCAGCTTAGAGACAGGGTCTAATGAAAAACTGTTTTTT	CASSLETGSNEKLFF
-	-	TRBJ1-2	TRBV2	TGTGCCAGCAGTTGGAGCAACGGCTATGGCTACACCTTC	CASSWSNGYGYTF
TRBD2	few	TRBJ2-3	TRBV9	TGTGCCAGCAGCGTAGGGACTAGCGGGACAGATACGTTTTATTTT	CASSVGTSGTDTFYF
TRBD1	-	TRBJ2-7	TRBV3-1/TRBV3-2	TGTGCCAGCAAGGACAGGGGGCTTGAAGAGCAGTACTTC	CASKDRGLEEQYF
TRBD2	-	TRBJ2-5	TRBV5-1	TGCGCCAGCAGCCATGGGGGGGACCCACAGACCCAGTACTTC	CASSHGGDPQTQYF
TRBD1	-	TRBJ2-7	TRBV18	TGTGCCAGCTCAGGGACAGCCTCCTACGAGCAGTACTTC	CASSGTASYEQYF
TRBD1	-	TRBJ1-5	TRBV2	TGTGCCAGCAGTGTGGGACAGGCTAATCAGCCCCAGCATTTT	CASSVGQANQPQHF
-	-	TRBJ2-1	TRBV5-1	TGCGCCAGCAGCTTGGGACAGGTAAACAATGAGCAGTTCTTC	CASSLGQVNNEQFF
TRBD1	-	TRBJ1-1	TRBV11-1	TGTGCCAGCACCTTAGGGACAGGGATTTTTGAAGCTTTCTTT	CASTLGTGIFEAFF
-	-	TRBJ1-2	TRBV19	TGTGCCAGTAGTCCCGACGGGTGGTATGGCTACACCTTC	CASSPDGWYGYTF
-	-	TRBJ2-1	TRBV5-4	TGTGCCAGCAGCTTGGTCGGGTATCATGAGCAGTTCTTC	CASSLVGYHEQFF
TRBD1	-	TRBJ1-5	TRBV19	TGTGCCAGTAGTGCGACGGACAGGGGCAATCAGCCCCAGCATTTT	CASSATDRGNQPQHF
TRBD2	-	TRBJ2-7	TRBV30	TGTGCCTGGGCCATGGGACTAGCGGGGGGGAGCTCCTACGAGCAGTACTTC	CAWAMGLAGGSSYEQYF
-	-	TRBJ2-2	TRBV7-9	TGTGCCAGCAGCTGGGGGCAGGGCTACACCGGGGAGCTGTTTTTT	CASSWGQGYTGELFF
-	few	TRBJ1-2	TRBV2	TGTGCCAGCAGTGAGTTCAGGGAGGGCTATGGCTACACCTTC	CASSEFREGYGYTF
-	-	TRBJ1-2	TRBV28	TGTGCCAGCAGTTTGACAGACTATGGCTACACCTTC	CASSLTDYGYTF
TRBD1	-	TRBJ2-3	TRBV9	TGTGCCAGCAGCGGGGGACAGAGCACAGATACGCAGTATTTT	CASSGGQSTDTQYF
TRBD1	-	TRBJ2-7	TRBV5-1	TGCGCCAGCAGCCCGCCGGGACAGGGTTTGAACGAGCAGTACTTC	CASSPPGQGLNEQYF
TRBD1	-	TRBJ2-7	TRBV5-1	TGCGCCAGCAGCTTGGCCGGGCAGGGGGCCTACGAGCAGTACTTC	CASSLAGQGAYEQYF